The 17 T cell receptor beta chains given below trace back to one sample, sequenced in a study of T cells after yellow fever vaccination. Each CDR3 protein gets one entry after TCRdb re-called the 5' RACE reads with MiXCR. The table has some 320,000 distinct CDR3 sequences, around 10% seen once; the top ten hold less than 3.5%. The source material was CD4+ T cells sorted from PBMCs, sampled 45 days after the yellow fever booster vaccination. Source of these receptors: a man between 18 and 35 years old who received the YFV17D yellow fever vaccine.

The CDR3 region has the DNA TGCGCCAGCAGCCAGGGTTTCCAGAGCACCGGGGAGCTGTTTTTT. This sequence encodes CASSQGFQSTGELFF. The chain recombines TRBV5-1 with TRBJ2-2; maybe TRBD1 (5 bases). There are 15 residues in the CDR3. Germline V gene lookup returns CDR1 SGHRS and CDR2 YFSETQ. The V end was cut by 4 bases, the J end by 4 bases, with 14 bases between.

The V gene is TRBV2, the J gene TRBJ1-4, with D unresolved. The CDR3 consists of 12 residues. The germline CDR1 and CDR2 sequences are SNHLY and FYNNEI. Trimming pared 4 bases from V and 11 bases from J, leaving 11 bases between. The CDR3 DNA reads TGTGCCAGCAGTGGATACATGGTTAAACTGTTTTTT. It translates to CASSGYMVKLFF. The full variable domain, completed using reference TRBV2 and TRBJ1-4, is EPEVTQTPSHQVTQMGQEVILRCVPISNHLYFYWYRQILGQKVEFLVSFYNNEISEKSEIFDDQFSVERPDGSNFTLKIRSTKLEDSAMYFCASSGYMVKLFFGSGTQLSVL.

The chain has TRBV27 and TRBJ2-3; 13 bases are shared with TRBD2. This CDR3 has 15 residues. Germline lookup yields CDR1 MNHEY and CDR2 SMNVEV (reference sequence). V shed 5 bases, J shed 7 bases, and the junction held 6 bases outside the gene matches. The CDR3 DNA follows: TGTGCCAGCAGTAAACTAGCGGGGGGGCCATATACGCAGTATTTT. Its protein is CASSKLAGGPYTQYF.

V and J are TRBV7-9 and TRBJ1-5, with TRBD1 identical over 7 bases. The CDR3 loop spans 14 amino acids. Germline CDR1 and CDR2: SEHNR and FQNEAQ (reference sequence). V lost 4 bases and J lost 3; bases outside the gene matches: 3. This CDR3 is CASSSTGTNQPQHF. In DNA form, the CDR3 reads TGTGCCAGCAGCTCGACAGGGACCAATCAGCCCCAGCATTTT.

This chain connects TRBV7-2 to TRBJ1-1, with TRBD1 identical over 7 bases. Germline assignment: CDR1 SGHTA and CDR2 FQGNSA. The CDR3 is 14 residues long. V lost 5 bases, J lost 6 bases, and 9 bases stayed unmatched. The CDR3 bases are TGTGCCAGCAGCGCTTGGACAGGACGTTCTGAAGCTTTCTTT. It translates to CASSAWTGRSEAFF.

This clonotype was observed a handful of times. The chain joins TRBV2 to TRBJ1-5; a weak D match, TRBD1 (5 bases). V lost 5 bases and J lost 5, with 13 bases in between. This CDR3 is 14 amino acids long. Per the germline V gene, CDR1 is SNHLY and CDR2 is FYNNEI. This chain's CDR3 is CASSKSTGDQPQHF. For the CDR3, the DNA is TGTGCCAGCAGTAAGTCCACGGGGGATCAGCCCCAGCATTTT.

A few counts support this clonotype. V and J are TRBV7-2 and TRBJ2-3; perhaps TRBD2 as D (8 bases). The CDR3 sequence is 17 residues long. V was clipped by 2 bases and J by 1 base, with 16 bases between them. Germline values: CDR1 SGHTA, CDR2 FQGNSA. The DNA for the CDR3 is TGTGCCAGCAGCTTAAACCCCGGGAGGGGGCGCACAGATACGCAGTATTTT. Protein: CASSLNPGRGRTDTQYF.

In this sample, this clonotype turned up many times. CDR3 amino acids: CASSLETGPRAFF. CDR3 DNA sequence: TGCGCCAGCAGCCTAGAGACAGGTCCGCGTGCTTTCTTT. J is TRBJ1-1 and V is TRBV5-1; TRBD1 might be the D (6 bases). V was clipped by 4 bases and J by 11 bases, with 18 bases between them. CDR1 and CDR2 (germline): SGHRS, YFSETQ. This CDR3 region has 13 residues.

This clonotype was detected a few times. The rearrangement joins TRBV4-3 to TRBJ2-6; D unresolved. Deletions cut 3 bases from V and 0 bases from J, with 6 bases between. This CDR3 is 15 amino acids long. The germline gives CDR1 LGHNA, CDR2 YSLEER. The CDR3 spells CASSQGYSGANVLTF. The DNA of the CDR3 is TGCGCCAGCAGCCAGGGCTACTCTGGGGCCAACGTCCTGACTTTC.

The chain has TRBV18 and TRBJ1-2, with 8 bases matching TRBD1. CDR3 length: 16 residues. The V gene end was trimmed by 6 bases and the J gene end by 6 bases; junction bases not matched to a gene: 15. CDR1 is KGHSH and CDR2 is LQKENI in the germline V gene. The CDR3 nucleotides read TGTGCCAGCTCCCGGCAGAGTGGACAGGGACGTGATGGCTACACCTTC. Residues: CASSRQSGQGRDGYTF. The full variable domain, completed using reference TRBV18 and TRBJ1-2, is NAGVMQNPRHLVRRRGQEARLRCSPMKGHSHVYWYRQLPEEGLKFMVYLQKENIIDESGMPKERFSAEFPKEGPSILRIQQVVRGDSAAYFCASSRQSGQGRDGYTFGSGTRLTVV.

CDR3 amino acids: CASSRGLIGETQYF. Written as DNA, the CDR3 is TGTGCCAGCAGCCGGGGCCTCATAGGGGAGACCCAGTACTTC. The V gene is TRBV3-1, the J gene TRBJ2-5; the D gene is possibly TRBD1 (5 bases). Deletions cut 4 bases from V and 5 bases from J, with 14 bases between. Per the germline V gene, CDR1 is LGHDT and CDR2 is YNNKEL (reference sequence). The CDR3 consists of 14 residues.

The V and J genes are TRBV20-1 and TRBJ2-5; TRBD1 matches at 7 bases. The germline gives CDR1 DFQATT, CDR2 SNEGSKA (reference sequence). This CDR3 has 12 amino acids. With V trimmed by 6 bases and J by 5 bases, 6 bases remained unmatched. CDR3: CSALRGQETQYF. The CDR3 coding sequence is TGCAGTGCCCTGAGGGGGCAGGAGACCCAGTACTTC.

This clonotype was detected only a few times. The chain links TRBV7-2 to TRBJ2-2; D is possibly TRBD1 (5 bases). This CDR3 has 15 residues. V was trimmed by 8 bases and J by 5 bases, leaving 18 bases between them. Germline lookup yields CDR1 SGHTA and CDR2 FQGNSA. The CDR3 nucleotides read TGTGCCAGCGGAGACAGAACATACCCGACCGGGGAGCTGTTTTTT. Its protein product is CASGDRTYPTGELFF.

In its sample, this clonotype was seen many times. The V call is TRBV6-1, the J call TRBJ1-1; possible D gene TRBD1, 5 bases. Trimming shortened V by 6 bases and J by 4 bases, and 15 bases separated the two germline ends. Looked up from germline, CDR1 is MNHNS and CDR2 is SASEGT. The CDR3 has 14 residues. CDR3 protein: CASSTEVGGTEAFF. The CDR3 DNA reads TGTGCCAGCAGCACCGAAGTGGGGGGCACTGAAGCTTTCTTT.

The rearrangement uses TRBV28 and TRBJ2-1; 10 bases are a match to TRBD1. Germline trimming cut 5 bases from V and 4 bases from J; bases unmatched to any gene: 8. This CDR3 spans 16 amino acids. CDR1 is MDHEN, CDR2 SYDVKM, per germline. CDR3 DNA sequence: TGTGCCAGCAGTCCCTGGACAGGGGGAATGTACAATGAGCAGTTCTTC. It specifies CASSPWTGGMYNEQFF. The variable domain in full, with the rest retrieved from reference TRBV28 and TRBJ2-1, is DVKVTQSSRYLVKRTGEKVFLECVQDMDHENMFWYRQDPGLGLRLIYFSYDVKMKEKGDIPEGYSVSREKKERFSLILESASTNQTSMYLCASSPWTGGMYNEQFFGPGTRLTVL.

This chain links TRBV5-1 with TRBJ2-5, with D possibly being TRBD1 (5 bases). CDR3 length equals 16 residues. CDR1 and CDR2 from the germline V gene are SGHRS and YFSETQ. Trimming shortened V by 0 bases and J by 0 bases, and 12 bases separated the two germline ends. CDR3 in amino acids: CASSLDDRAYQETQYF. As DNA, the CDR3 is TGCGCCAGCAGCTTGGATGACAGAGCCTACCAAGAGACCCAGTACTTC.

This clonotype was counted between two and nine times. This chain joins TRBV29-1 and TRBJ2-2; D is uncertain. Trimming removed 7 bases from V and 0 bases from J, with 12 bases in between. The germline gives CDR1 SQVTM, CDR2 ANQGSEA. The CDR3 consists of 14 residues. The CDR3 reads CSAAPAPNTGELFF. CDR3 nucleotides: TGCAGCGCCGCCCCCGCGCCGAACACCGGGGAGCTGTTTTTT.